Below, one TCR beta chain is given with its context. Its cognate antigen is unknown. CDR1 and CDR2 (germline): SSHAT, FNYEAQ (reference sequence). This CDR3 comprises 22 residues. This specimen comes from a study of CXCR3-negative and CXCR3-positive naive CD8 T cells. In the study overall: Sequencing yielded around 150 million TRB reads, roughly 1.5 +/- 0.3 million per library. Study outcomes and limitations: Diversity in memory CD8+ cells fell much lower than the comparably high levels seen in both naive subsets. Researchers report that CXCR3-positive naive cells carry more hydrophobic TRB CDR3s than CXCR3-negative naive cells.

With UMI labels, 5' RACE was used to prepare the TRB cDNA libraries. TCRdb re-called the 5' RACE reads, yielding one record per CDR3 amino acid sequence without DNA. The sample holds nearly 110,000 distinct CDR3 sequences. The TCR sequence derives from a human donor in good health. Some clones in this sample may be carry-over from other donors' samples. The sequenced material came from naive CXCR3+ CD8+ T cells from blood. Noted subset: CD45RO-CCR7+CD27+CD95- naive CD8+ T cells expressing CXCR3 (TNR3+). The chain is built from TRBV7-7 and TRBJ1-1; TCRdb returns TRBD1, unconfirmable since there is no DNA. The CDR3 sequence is CASSPLPPPEGDSGAMNTEAFF. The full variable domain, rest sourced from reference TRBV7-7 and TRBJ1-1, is GAGVSQSPRYKVTKRGQDVTLRCDPISSHATLYWYQQALGQGPEFLTYFNYEAQPDKSGLPSDRFSAERPEGSISTLTIQRTEQRDSAMYRCASSPLPPPEGDSGAMNTEAFFGQGTRLTVV.